The sample holds a few counts of the clone carrying this T cell receptor beta chain. What it binds is not known. Looked up from germline, CDR1 is MNHEY and CDR2 is SVGAGI. The J segment lost 1 base and the V segment lost 3 bases, leaving 6 bases of the junction unmatched. This CDR3 is 16 amino acids long. This entry belongs to a study of beta chain features in type 1 diabetes. Study context: Examined across all samples were 90 million to 130 million sorted cells.

Sorting of CD4+ naive, central memory, regulatory and stem cell-like memory cells was performed via CD45RO/CCR7/CD25/CD127/CD95/CD27. Study-wide results and limits: The VDJ junctions of type 1 diabetes patients carried fewer insertions and more deletions. A cDNA-based sequencing approach could over-represent cells with high TCR expression. TCRB CDR3 length was moderately but significantly reduced in all four CD4+ subsets of Type 1 diabetes patients.

Sequenced material consisted of expressed TCRB transcripts (all of the isolated RNA was reverse transcribed). Sequenced by immunoSEQ multiplex PCR; TCRdb stores in-frame clones only, minus some. Among approximately 280,000 clones listed, around 16% were seen once. The chain combines TRBV6-5 with TRBJ2-5, with TRBD2 identical over 9 bases. The receptor was derived from a man aged 18 to 29 with type 1 diabetes. Sequencing was carried out using naive CD4+ T cells from blood. The CDR3 protein is CASSYDRRGGQETQYF. CDR3 DNA: TGTGCCAGCAGTTATGATAGGCGGGGGGGCCAAGAGACCCAGTACTTC.